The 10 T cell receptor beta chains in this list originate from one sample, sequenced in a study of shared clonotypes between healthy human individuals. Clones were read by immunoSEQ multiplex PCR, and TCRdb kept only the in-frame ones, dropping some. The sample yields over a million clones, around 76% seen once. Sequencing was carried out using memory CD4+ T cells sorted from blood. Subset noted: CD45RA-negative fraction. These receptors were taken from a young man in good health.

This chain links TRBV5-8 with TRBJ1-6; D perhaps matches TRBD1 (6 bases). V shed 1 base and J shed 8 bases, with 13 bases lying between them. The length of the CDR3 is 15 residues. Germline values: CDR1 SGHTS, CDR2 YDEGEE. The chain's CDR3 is CASSLMDRNDSPLHF. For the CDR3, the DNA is TGTGCCAGCAGCTTGATGGACAGAAACGATTCACCCCTCCACTTT.

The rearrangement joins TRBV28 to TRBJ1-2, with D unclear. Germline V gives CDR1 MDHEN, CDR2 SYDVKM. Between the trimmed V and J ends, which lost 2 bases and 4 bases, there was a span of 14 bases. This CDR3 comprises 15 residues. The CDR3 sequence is CASSLKVAGSYGYTF. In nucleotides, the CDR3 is TGTGCCAGCAGTTTAAAGGTGGCAGGCTCCTATGGCTACACCTTC.

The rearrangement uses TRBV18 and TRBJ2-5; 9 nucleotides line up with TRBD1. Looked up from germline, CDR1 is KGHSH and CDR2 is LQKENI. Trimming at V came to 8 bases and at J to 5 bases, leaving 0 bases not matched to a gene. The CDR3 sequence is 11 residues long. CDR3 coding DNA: TGTGCCAGCGGGACAGGGGAGACCCAGTACTTC. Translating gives CASGTGETQYF.

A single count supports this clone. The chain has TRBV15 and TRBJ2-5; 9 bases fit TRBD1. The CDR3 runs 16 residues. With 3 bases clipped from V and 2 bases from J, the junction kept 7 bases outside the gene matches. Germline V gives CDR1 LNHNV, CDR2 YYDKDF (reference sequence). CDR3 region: CATSSRTGGLQETQYF. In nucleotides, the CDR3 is TGTGCCACCAGCAGCAGAACAGGGGGCCTTCAAGAGACCCAGTACTTC.

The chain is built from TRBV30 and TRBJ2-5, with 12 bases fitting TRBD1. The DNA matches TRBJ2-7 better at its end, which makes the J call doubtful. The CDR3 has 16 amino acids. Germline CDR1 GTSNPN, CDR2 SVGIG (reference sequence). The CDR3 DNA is TGTGCCTGGAGTCCCGGGACAGGGGGCGGACTGAACGAGCAGTACTTC. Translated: CAWSPGTGGGLNEQYF.

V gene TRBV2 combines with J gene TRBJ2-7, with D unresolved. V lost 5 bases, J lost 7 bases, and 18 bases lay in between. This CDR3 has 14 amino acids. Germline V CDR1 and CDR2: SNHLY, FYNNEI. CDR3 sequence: CASSYSGLGGEQYF. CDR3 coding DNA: TGTGCCAGCAGTTACAGTGGGTTGGGTGGAGAGCAGTACTTC.

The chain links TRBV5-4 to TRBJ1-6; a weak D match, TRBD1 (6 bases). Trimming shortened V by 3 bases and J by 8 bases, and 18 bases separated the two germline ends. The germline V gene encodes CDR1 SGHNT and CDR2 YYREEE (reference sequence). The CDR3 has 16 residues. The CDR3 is CASSSASQGRDSPLHF. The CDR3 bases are TGTGCCAGCAGCTCGGCCTCACAGGGTAGAGATTCACCCCTCCACTTT. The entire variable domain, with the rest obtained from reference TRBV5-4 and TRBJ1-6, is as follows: ETGVTQSPTHLIKTRGQQVTLRCSSQSGHNTVSWYQQALGQGPQFIFQYYREEENGRGNFPPRFSGLQFPNYSSELNVNALELDDSALYLCASSSASQGRDSPLHFGNGTRLTVT.

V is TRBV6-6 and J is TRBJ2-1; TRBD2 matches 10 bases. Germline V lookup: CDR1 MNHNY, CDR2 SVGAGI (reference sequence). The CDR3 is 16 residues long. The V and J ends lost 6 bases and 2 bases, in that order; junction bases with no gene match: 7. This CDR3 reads CASRQGAGGAYNEQFF. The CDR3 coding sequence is TGTGCCAGCAGACAGGGAGCGGGAGGGGCCTACAATGAGCAGTTCTTC.

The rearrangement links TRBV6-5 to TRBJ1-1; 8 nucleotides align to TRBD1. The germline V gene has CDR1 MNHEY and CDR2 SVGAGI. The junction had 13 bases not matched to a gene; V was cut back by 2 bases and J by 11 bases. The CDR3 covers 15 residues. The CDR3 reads CASSYANRGIGRAFF. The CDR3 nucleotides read TGTGCCAGCAGTTACGCGAACAGGGGGATCGGGAGGGCTTTCTTT.

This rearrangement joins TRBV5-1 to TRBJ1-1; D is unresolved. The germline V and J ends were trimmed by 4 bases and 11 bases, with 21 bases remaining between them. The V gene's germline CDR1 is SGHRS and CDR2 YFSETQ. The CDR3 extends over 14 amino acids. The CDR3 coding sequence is TGCGCCAGCAGCCCTAGTGGGATTTCAGGCGGGGCTTTCTTT. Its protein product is CASSPSGISGGAFF.